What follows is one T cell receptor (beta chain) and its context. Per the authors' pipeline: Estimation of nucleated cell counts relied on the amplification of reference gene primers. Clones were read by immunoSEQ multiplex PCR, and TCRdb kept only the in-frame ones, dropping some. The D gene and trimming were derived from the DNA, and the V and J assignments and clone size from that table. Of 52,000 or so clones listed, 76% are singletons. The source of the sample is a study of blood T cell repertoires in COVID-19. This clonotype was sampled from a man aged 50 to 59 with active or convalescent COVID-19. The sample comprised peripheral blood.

The CDR3 region is CASSAGGRVLGVGFVSGNTIYF. CDR3 nucleotide sequence: TGCGCCAGCAGTGCCGGGGGACGGGTGCTTGGGGTCGGCTTTGTCTCTGGAAACACCATATATTTT. The V gene is TRBV23-1, the J gene TRBJ1-3, with D possibly matching TRBD1 (5 bases). TRBV23-1 counts as an open reading frame of uncertain function. The CDR3 sequence is 22 residues long. Deletions cut 5 bases from V and 0 bases from J, with 32 bases between.